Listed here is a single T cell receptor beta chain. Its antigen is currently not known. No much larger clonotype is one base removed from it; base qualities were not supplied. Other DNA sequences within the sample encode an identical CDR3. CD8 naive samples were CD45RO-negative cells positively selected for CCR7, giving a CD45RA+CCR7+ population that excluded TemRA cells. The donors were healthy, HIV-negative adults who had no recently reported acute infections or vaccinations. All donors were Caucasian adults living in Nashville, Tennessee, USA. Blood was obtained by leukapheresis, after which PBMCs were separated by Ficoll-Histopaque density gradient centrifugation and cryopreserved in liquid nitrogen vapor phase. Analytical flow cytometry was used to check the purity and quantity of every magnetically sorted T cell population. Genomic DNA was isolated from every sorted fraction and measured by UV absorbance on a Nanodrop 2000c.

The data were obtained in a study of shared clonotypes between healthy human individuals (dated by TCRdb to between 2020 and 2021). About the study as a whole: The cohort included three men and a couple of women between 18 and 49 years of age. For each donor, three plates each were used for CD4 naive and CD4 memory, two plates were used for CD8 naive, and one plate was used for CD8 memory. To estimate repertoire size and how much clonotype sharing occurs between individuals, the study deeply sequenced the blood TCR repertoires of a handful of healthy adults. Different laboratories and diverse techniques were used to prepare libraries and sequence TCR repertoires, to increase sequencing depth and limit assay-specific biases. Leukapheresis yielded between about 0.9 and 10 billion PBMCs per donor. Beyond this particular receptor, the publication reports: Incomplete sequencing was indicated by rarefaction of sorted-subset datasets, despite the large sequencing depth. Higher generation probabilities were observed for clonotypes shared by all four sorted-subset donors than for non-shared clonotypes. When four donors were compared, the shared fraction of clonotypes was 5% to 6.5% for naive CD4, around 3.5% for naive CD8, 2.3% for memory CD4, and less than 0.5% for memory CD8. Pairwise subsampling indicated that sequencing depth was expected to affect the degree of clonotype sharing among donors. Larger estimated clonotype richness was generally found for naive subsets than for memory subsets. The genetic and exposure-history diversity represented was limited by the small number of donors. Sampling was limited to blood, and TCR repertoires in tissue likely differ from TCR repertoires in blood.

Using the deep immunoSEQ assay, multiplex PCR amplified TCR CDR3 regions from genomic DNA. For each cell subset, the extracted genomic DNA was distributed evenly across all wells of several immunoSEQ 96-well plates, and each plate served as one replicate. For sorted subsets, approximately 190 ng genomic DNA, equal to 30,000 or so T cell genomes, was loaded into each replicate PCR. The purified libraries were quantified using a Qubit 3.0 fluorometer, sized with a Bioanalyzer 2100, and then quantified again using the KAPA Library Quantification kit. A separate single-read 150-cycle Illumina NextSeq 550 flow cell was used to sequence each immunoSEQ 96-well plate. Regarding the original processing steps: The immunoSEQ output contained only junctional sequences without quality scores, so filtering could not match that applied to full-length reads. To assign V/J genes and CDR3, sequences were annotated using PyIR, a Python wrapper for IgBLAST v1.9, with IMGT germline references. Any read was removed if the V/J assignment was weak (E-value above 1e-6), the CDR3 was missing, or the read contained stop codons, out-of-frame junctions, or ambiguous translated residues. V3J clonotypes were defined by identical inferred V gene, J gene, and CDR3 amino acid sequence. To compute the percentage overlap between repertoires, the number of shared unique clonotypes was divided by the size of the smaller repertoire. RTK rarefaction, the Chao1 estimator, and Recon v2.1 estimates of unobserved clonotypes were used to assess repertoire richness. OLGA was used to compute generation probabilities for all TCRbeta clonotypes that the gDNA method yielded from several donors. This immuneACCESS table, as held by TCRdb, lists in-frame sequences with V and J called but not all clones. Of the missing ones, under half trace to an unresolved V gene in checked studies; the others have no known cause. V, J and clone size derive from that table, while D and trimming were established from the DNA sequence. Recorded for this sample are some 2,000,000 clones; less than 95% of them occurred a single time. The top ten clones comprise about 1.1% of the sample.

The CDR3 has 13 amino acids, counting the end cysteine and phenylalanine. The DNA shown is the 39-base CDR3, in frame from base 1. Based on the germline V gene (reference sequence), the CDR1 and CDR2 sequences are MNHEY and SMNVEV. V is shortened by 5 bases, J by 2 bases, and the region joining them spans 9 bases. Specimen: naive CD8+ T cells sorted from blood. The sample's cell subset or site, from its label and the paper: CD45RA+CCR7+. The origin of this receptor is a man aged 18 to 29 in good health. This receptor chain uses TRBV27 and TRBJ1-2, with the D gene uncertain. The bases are TGTGCCAGCAGTATAGGCGGGAACTATGGCTACACCTTC. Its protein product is CASSIGGNYGYTF.